The clone carrying this TCR beta chain occurred once. Antigen specificity is unknown. The source of the sample is a study of cytomegalovirus exposure and HLA in healthy donors. CDR1 and CDR2 from the germline V gene are SGDLS and YYNGEE. Trimming removed 0 bases from V and 6 bases from J; junction bases left unmatched: 6. The CDR3 loop spans 14 amino acids. In the PCR, 60 Vbeta and 13 Jbeta primers were used. Authors' processing steps: An analysis performed later counted 60 million to 90 million unique TCR beta chains (around 11 million of them shared). TCRdb's copy holds only in-frame clones and misses some; the assay was immunoSEQ multiplex PCR. From that table come the V and J calls and clone size; the DNA was used to work out D and trimming. The sample shows some 74,000 clones, less than 85% of them seen only once. Study conclusions and caveats: Accurate prediction of HLA-A and HLA-B alleles (for most subjects) was reportedly achieved from TCR beta sequences. Many donors carried some public TCRs, although rarity characterized most TCR sequences. HLA restriction was apparent for most CMV-associated TCR beta chains in a later analysis.

The V and J genes are TRBV9 and TRBJ2-7; 7 bases match TRBD2. The TCR sequence derives from a male donor in good health and CMV-seronegative. Sample: PBMCs. The CDR3 DNA sequence: TGTGCCAGCAGCGTAGATGGACTAGTAGGCGAGCAGTACTTC. It specifies CASSVDGLVGEQYF.